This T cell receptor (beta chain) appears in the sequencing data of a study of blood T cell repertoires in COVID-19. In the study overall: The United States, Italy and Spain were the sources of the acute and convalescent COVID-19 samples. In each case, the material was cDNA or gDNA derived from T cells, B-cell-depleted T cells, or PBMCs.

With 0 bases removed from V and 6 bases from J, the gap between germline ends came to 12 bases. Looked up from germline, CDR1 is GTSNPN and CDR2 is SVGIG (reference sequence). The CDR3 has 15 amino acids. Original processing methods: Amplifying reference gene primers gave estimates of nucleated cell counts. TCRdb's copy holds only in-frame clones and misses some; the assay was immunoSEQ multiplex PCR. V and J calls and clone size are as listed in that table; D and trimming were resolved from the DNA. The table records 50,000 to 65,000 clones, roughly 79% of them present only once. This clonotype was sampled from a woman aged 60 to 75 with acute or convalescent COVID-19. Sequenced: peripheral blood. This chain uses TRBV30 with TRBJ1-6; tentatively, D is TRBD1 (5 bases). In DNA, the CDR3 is TGTGCCTGGAGTGTAGGGACGGGACTTAATTCACCCCTCCACTTT. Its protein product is CAWSVGTGLNSPLHF. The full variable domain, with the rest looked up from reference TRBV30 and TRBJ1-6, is SQTIHQWPATLVQPVGSPLSLECTVEGTSNPNLYWYRQAAGRGLQLLFYSVGIGQISSEVPQNLSASRPQDRQFILSSKKLLLSDSGFYLCAWSVGTGLNSPLHFGNGTRLTVT.